This TCR beta chain was obtained from a study of cytomegalovirus exposure and HLA in healthy donors (dated by TCRdb to the late 2010s). Concerning the study at large: According to an earlier analysis of a few hundred of the donors, about 179 million T cells yielded 100 million or so unique TCR beta sequences and 276 Gb of sequence data. An early release that covered about 600 HLA-typed donors contained 300 to 350 gigabases of sequencing data and about 93 million unique TCR sequences. In the later analysis, no new phenotypic data were used to find candidate immune exposures; instead, reliance was placed on TCR beta sequences and their occurrence across donors. The study aimed to test whether cataloging public T cell receptors could reveal signatures of past pathogen exposure. In a later genetic analysis, genome-wide SNP genotypes for about three fifths of the 666 donors were used, and that subset was treated as a discovery cohort. Donor age, sex, ethnicity and CMV serostatus were collected together with the repertoire data. Every repertoire in the discovery cohort had been generated on one and the same sequencing platform. Because of strong linkage in the cohort, roughly five DR-DQ haplotypes were treated as single units for association and clustering. To predict cytomegalovirus infection status, the study brought together high-throughput TCR immunosequencing, statistical association of individual TCRs with disease status, and machine learning. A separate validation cohort of over a hundred different subjects was used in addition to the roughly 670-subject first cohort. The study used immunosequencing to profile the T cell repertoires of 666 subjects and linked those repertoires to cytomegalovirus serostatus. HLA typing covered class I and class II loci at four-digit resolution. The number of donors typed differed by locus, with about 620-630 for A, B, C, DRB1 and DQB1, about 500 for DQA1, 606 for DPA1, and around 450 for DPB1. An earlier analysis of several hundred of the donors applied high-throughput TCR beta sequencing to assess whether each TCR beta V gene segment acted as functional or pseudogenic. To study patterns of TCR occurrence, a later analysis re-analyzed previously published TCR beta repertoires from around 700 donors and added high-resolution HLA genotyping. Of the approximately 400 genotyped donors, around 81% fell in the genetic ancestry cluster associated with self-reported Caucasian donors. Among around 400 genotyped donors of the cohort, an average of approximately 240,000 unique TCR beta nucleotide sequences were sequenced per donor, roughly 20% of them non-productive.

To note about this clone: What this receptor recognizes is not known.

The cohort consisted of hundreds of healthy bone marrow donors. At the time of sampling, all cohort members were nominally healthy, though unrecorded immune exposures were likely present. The donor tested CMV seropositive, placing the donor among the approximately 310 seropositive members of the cohort. A peripheral blood sample was provided by each donor, and peripheral blood mononuclear cells were used for TCR beta sequencing. The Qiagen DNeasy Blood Extraction Kit was used to extract genomic DNA from the blood cell samples. The germline V gene (reference sequence) sets CDR1 to PRHDT and CDR2 to FYEKMQ. Including the terminal cysteine and phenylalanine, the CDR3 comprises 14 residues. The only DNA kept is the CDR3, 42 bases in frame from the first base. The V and J ends are trimmed by 5 bases and 8 bases, leaving 18 bases between them. The library was prepared using the immunoSEQ multiplex PCR assay. A mixture of 60 forward primers for TCR Vbeta segments and 13 reverse primers for TCR Jbeta segments was used in the multiplex PCR. The CDR3 region of rearranged TCR beta genes was amplified from genomic DNA with a multiplex PCR assay. The Illumina HiSeq System was used to sequence the amplified TCR beta libraries as 87-base-pair reads. Per the authors' processing: Across the 666 repertoires, a later analysis counted roughly 77 million unique TCR beta chains, 9.5 million to 12 million of which were shared by at least two donors. Raw reads were error-corrected and collapsed into unique sequences with a nearest-neighbor algorithm that merged closely related sequences to remove PCR and sequencing errors. V, D and J gene segments were assigned by aligning CDR3 sequences to IMGT reference sequences. For a sequence to be retained, a match of at least six nucleotides to both a V gene segment and a J gene segment was required. Rearrangements were called productive when the CDR3 lacked stop codons and stayed in frame with V and J; all others were non-productive. CDR3 was defined according to IMGT convention as the region running from the second conserved V-encoded cysteine to the conserved J-encoded phenylalanine. The earlier analysis of about 560 of the donors excluded any sequence lacking an unambiguous match to a single V gene segment. In an earlier analysis of around 590 of the donors, a V segment was called functional when productive rearrangements were above 56.7%, and segregating when the standard deviation between donors exceeded 5%. A statistical classification framework was built to diagnose cytomegalovirus status from the catalog of TCR beta chain sequences. In a later analysis, V and J genes were assigned by comparing TCR nucleotide sequences against IMGT/GENE-DB human TR gene sequences. Using the TCRdist pipeline, a later analysis assigned CDR3 sequences along with most-parsimonious VDJ recombination scenarios. In a later analysis, each TCR beta chain was defined by its CDR3 amino acid sequence together with its V-gene family, and reads lacking a unique V-gene family were excluded. A later analysis removed roughly 590 highly shared, low-generation-probability nucleotide sequences to deal with suspected cross-contamination and a sequencing artifact. A later analysis calculated a clonal expansion index for each public chain from normalized within-repertoire ranks of inferred template counts. Generation probabilities in a later analysis came from a VDJ recombination model fitted to out-of-frame rearrangements, and those results were checked against IGoR. Hypergeometric tests were used in a later analysis to score TCR-TCR, TCR-HLA and TCR-CMV co-occurrence, with a repertoire-size bias correction applied to the TCR pairs. In a later analysis, false discovery rates were estimated by permuting HLA or CMV assignments 20 times. In a later analysis, co-occurring TCRs were grouped using DBSCAN, with TCRdist sequence similarity added in when clustering inside HLA-allele-positive subsets. Co-occurrence clustering excluded repertoires with fewer than 30,000 or more than 120,000 public chains, plus five with anomalous nucleotide sharing. What TCRdb holds here is the immuneACCESS table cut down to in-frame rearrangements. Part of the clones is not present; checked against another copy, under half of the missing clones reflect an unresolved V gene, and the others are unexplained. V, J and clone size are those of that table, while D and trimming were read from the DNA. The sample table gives some 80,000 clones. Around 13% of the sample comes from the top ten.

Overall study outcomes, separate from this receptor: In a later genetic analysis, fewer N-insertions in productive TCRs were reported among donors in an Asian-associated ancestry cluster than the approximately 710-donor mean. Sequencing depth was assumed to be roughly uniform across donors in the presence/absence analyses, though that assumption may not hold. According to a later analysis, most CMV-associated TCR beta chains appeared to be HLA-restricted, and the HLA associations seemed to be driven largely by CMV exposure. A cluster of highly shared sequence variants was judged likely to represent a technical artifact of the sequencing pipeline. In vitro tests confirmed that a few of the cytomegalovirus-associated TCR beta chains recognize cytomegalovirus antigens. Only TCR beta chains were sequenced in this cohort, and the absence of alpha or paired-chain data limited detectable features. In an earlier analysis of some 640 of the donors, most TCR beta V segments were observed in productive rearrangements about 87% or about 30% of the time, broadly matching IMGT annotations. In a later analysis, TCR association rates were found to vary across HLA loci, with the most associated TCRs seen for DRB1 alleles and the fewest for HLA-C alleles. In a later analysis, HLA-associated TCR beta chains showed more clonal expansion and lower generation probabilities than non-associated chains that were equally common. In a later analysis, several top co-occurrence clusters were reported to appear linked to parvovirus B19, influenza, CMV and Epstein-Barr virus. Some IMGT-functional V segments, including TRBV6-2 and TRBV6-3, could not be distinguished by the 87-base-pair reads and were therefore excluded. The study listed 150 to 200 TCR beta chains as associated with cytomegalovirus. Strong co-occurrence of HLA alleles, especially DR and DQ, made assigning TCR associations to individual alleles difficult. HLA typing was unavailable for some donors at each locus, so association tests used only the typed subset. While some public TCRs were present in many individuals, most TCR sequences turned up only very rarely across donors. In a later analysis, over 15,000 TCR beta sequences were associated with specific HLA alleles at a false discovery rate of 0.05. In a later genetic analysis, a missense DCLRE1C variant was associated with V-gene and J-gene trimming of TCR beta chains, and the association was replicated in an independent cohort. Over 15 rarely observed V segments, including chromosome 9 orphons, were excluded from the earlier analysis of about 610 of the donors because counts were too low. It was suggested by the authors that the approach could potentially be generalized to other disease states and immunological phenotypes. A further reported finding was that TCR beta sequences accurately predicted the HLA-A and HLA-B alleles for most subjects in the first cohort. Correlated functional status among segregating V segments might be attributable to linkage disequilibrium, but an unknown experimental factor could not be ruled out. The only immune exposure information available for the cohort was CMV serostatus. The classifier was reported to diagnose cytomegalovirus status with high specificity and sensitivity in both the original and validation cohorts.

The receptor was derived from a man aged 50-60 years in good health and CMV-seropositive. This chain joins TRBV13 to TRBJ1-2, and perhaps TRBD1 as D gene, on 5 matching bases. Input material: PBMCs. The bases are TGTGCCAGCAGCCCGCGTCAAGCTAAGGGGGGCTACACCTTC. It codes for CASSPRQAKGGYTF.